Presented here are 8 T cell receptor beta chains from one specimen sequenced in a study of cytomegalovirus exposure and HLA in healthy donors (dated by TCRdb to the late 2010s). The library was obtained by the immunoSEQ multiplex PCR assay. The multiplex PCR relied on a mix of 60 forward primers for TCR Vbeta segments and 13 reverse primers for TCR Jbeta segments. As stored in TCRdb, this immuneACCESS dataset retains in-frame rearrangements with V and J assigned. A fraction of the clones does not appear; measured against another copy, unresolved V genes explain less than half of the discrepancy, and the remainder lacks a known reason. This sample gives over 150,000 clones in total; roughly 80% of them show up just once. The top ten clones comprise 1.9% of the sample. Sequenced: PBMCs. The receptor set was obtained from a human donor in good health.

On this clone itself: An end of the junction differs from the germline gene, which may be a read error. The chain links TRBV7-9 to TRBJ2-1; tentative D call: TRBD2 (5 bases). The CDR3 extends over 12 amino acids. Germline V gives CDR1 SEHNR, CDR2 FQNEAQ (reference sequence). DNA for the CDR3: TGTTCCAGCAGTCCTCAGGAGGACTCGCAGTTCTTC. This sequence encodes CSSSPQEDSQFF.

This clone has only a few counts. The rearrangement uses TRBV14 and TRBJ1-1; a possible D gene is TRBD1 (5 bases). There are 13 residues in the CDR3. V was pared by 1 base and J by 9 bases, with 12 bases between. The V gene's germline CDR1 is SGHDN and CDR2 FVKESK. CDR3 sequence reads: CASSQVVGLKAFF. For the CDR3, the DNA is TGTGCCAGCAGCCAAGTGGTGGGGCTGAAAGCTTTCTTT.

This clone was seen just once. The genes are TRBV6-6 and TRBJ1-1; D is undetermined. The germline V and J ends were trimmed by 6 bases and 4 bases, with 15 bases remaining between them. In germline, CDR1 is MNHNY, CDR2 SVGAGI (reference sequence). The CDR3 contains 14 residues. The CDR3 region has the DNA TGTGCCAGCAGCCTAGGTCGGATGGGCACTGAAGCTTTCTTT. Its protein is CASSLGRMGTEAFF.

V usage is TRBV2 and J usage is TRBJ2-1; D gene unclear. The CDR3 has 12 residues. Per the germline V gene, CDR1 is SNHLY and CDR2 is FYNNEI. Trimming removed 7 bases from V and 3 bases from J, with 7 bases in between. The CDR3 here is CASNFLYNEQFF. The CDR3 DNA sequence: TGTGCCAGCAACTTCCTCTACAATGAGCAGTTCTTC.

The V gene is TRBV7-2, the J gene TRBJ2-2; tentatively, D is TRBD2 (6 bases). The germline CDR1 and CDR2 sequences are SGHTA and FQGNSA. This CDR3 comprises 17 residues. V lost 4 bases and J 5 bases, leaving 20 bases between the germline ends. CDR3 loop: CASSSTAGSSRTGELFF. The DNA for the CDR3 is TGTGCCAGCAGCTCAACCGCCGGGAGCTCGAGGACCGGGGAGCTGTTTTTT. Complete variable domain (other parts from reference TRBV7-2 and TRBJ2-2): GAGVSQSPSNKVTEKGKDVELRCDPISGHTALYWYRQSLGQGLEFLIYFQGNSAPDKSGLPSDRFSAERTGGSVSTLTIQRTQQEDSAVYLCASSSTAGSSRTGELFFGEGSRLTVL.

The rearrangement links TRBV4-3 to TRBJ2-7; 7 bases fit TRBD1. This CDR3 has 16 residues. The V and J ends lost 4 bases and 1 base, in that order; junction bases with no gene match: 10. Germline CDR1 LGHNA, CDR2 YSLEER. The CDR3 region has the DNA TGCGCCAGCAGCCCCCGGGGATCAGGGGGTTCCTACGAGCAGTACTTC. Translating gives CASSPRGSGGSYEQYF.

The rearrangement links TRBV29-1 to TRBJ2-5; TRBD2 matches 8 bases. Germline V gene data show CDR1 as SQVTM and CDR2 as ANQGSEA. V shed 6 bases and J 1 base; nucleotides not matched to a gene: 7. This CDR3 is built from 14 residues. The CDR3: CSVGRGGIQETQYF. The CDR3 DNA follows: TGCAGCGTAGGTCGGGGGGGAATCCAAGAGACCCAGTACTTC. Variable domain in full (rest from reference TRBV29-1 and TRBJ2-5): SAVISQKPSRDICQRGTSLTIQCQVDSQVTMMFWYRQQPGQSLTLIATANQGSEATYESGFVIDKFPISRPNLTFSTLTVSNMSPEDSSIYLCSVGRGGIQETQYFGPGTRLLVL.

The J gene is TRBJ2-7, the V gene TRBV4-3; 10 positions agree with TRBD1. Looked up from germline, CDR1 is LGHNA and CDR2 is YSLEER. V lost 0 bases, J lost 4 bases, and 3 bases stayed unmatched. The CDR3 is 15 residues long. The CDR3 loop reads CASSQDLGQGYEQYF. Here the CDR3 DNA reads TGCGCCAGCAGCCAAGATCTGGGACAGGGGTACGAGCAGTACTTC.